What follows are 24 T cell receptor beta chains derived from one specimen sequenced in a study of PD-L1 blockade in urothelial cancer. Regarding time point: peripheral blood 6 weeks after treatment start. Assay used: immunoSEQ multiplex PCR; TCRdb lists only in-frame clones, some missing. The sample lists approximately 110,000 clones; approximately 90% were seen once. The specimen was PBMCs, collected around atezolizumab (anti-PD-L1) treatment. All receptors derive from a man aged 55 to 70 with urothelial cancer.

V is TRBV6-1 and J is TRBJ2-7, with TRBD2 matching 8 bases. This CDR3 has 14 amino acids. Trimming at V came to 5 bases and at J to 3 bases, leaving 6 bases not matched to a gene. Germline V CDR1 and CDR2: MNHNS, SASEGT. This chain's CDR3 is CASSSGTRNYEQYF. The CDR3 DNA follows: TGTGCCAGCAGTTCCGGGACTAGGAACTACGAGCAGTACTTC.

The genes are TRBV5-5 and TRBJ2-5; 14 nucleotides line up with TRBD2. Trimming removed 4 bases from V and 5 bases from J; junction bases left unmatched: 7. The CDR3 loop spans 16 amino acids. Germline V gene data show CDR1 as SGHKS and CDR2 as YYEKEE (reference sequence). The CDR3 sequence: CASSKTSGGAGETQYF. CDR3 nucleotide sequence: TGTGCCAGCAGCAAGACTAGCGGGGGGGCCGGGGAGACCCAGTACTTC.

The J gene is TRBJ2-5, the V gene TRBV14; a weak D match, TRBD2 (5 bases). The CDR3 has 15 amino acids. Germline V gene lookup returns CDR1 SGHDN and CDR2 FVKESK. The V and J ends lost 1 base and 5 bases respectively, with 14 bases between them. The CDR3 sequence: CASSQGNWRGETQYF. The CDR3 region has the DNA TGTGCCAGCAGCCAAGGAAATTGGAGAGGGGAGACCCAGTACTTC.

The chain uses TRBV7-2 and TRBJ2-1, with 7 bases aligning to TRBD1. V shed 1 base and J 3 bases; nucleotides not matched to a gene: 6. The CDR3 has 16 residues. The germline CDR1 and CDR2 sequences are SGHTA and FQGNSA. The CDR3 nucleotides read TGTGCCAGCAGCTTAGGGGCAGGGGGAAGCTACAATGAGCAGTTCTTC. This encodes CASSLGAGGSYNEQFF. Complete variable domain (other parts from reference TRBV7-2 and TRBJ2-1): GAGVSQSPSNKVTEKGKDVELRCDPISGHTALYWYRQSLGQGLEFLIYFQGNSAPDKSGLPSDRFSAERTGGSVSTLTIQRTQQEDSAVYLCASSLGAGGSYNEQFFGPGTRLTVL.

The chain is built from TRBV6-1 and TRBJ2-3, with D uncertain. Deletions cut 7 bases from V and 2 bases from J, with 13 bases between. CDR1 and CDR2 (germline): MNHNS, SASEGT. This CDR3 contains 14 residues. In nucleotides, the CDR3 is TGTGCCAGCAAAGTCAGTACTAACACAGATACGCAGTATTTT. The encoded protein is CASKVSTNTDTQYF.

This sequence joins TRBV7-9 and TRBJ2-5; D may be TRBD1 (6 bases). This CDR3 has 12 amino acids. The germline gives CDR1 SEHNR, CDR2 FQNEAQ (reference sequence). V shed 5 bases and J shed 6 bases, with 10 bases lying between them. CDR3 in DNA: TGTGCCAGCAGCGAGACAGGACAGACCCAGTACTTC. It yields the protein CASSETGQTQYF.

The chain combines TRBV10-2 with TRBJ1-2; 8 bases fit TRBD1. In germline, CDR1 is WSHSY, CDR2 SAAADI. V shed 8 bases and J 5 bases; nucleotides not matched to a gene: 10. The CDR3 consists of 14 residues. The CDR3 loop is CASGPQGARYGYTF. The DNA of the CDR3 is TGCGCCAGCGGACCCCAGGGGGCACGTTATGGCTACACCTTC.

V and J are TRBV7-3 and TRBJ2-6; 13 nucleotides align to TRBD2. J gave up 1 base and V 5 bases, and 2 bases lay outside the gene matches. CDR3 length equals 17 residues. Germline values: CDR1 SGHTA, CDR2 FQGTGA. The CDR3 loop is CASSKTSGGSGANVLTF. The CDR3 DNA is TGTGCCAGCAGCAAGACTAGCGGGGGGTCTGGGGCCAACGTCCTGACTTTC.

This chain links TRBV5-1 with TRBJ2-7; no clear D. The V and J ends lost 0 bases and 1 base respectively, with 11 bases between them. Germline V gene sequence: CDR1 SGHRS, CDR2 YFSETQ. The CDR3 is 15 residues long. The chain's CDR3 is CASSLALPTSYEQYF. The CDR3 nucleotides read TGCGCCAGCAGCTTGGCACTACCTACTTCCTACGAGCAGTACTTC.

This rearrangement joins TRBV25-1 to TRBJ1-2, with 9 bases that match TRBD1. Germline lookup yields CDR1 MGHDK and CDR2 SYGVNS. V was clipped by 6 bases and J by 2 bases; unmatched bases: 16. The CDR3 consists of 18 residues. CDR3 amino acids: CASRGVPGQGSENYGYTF. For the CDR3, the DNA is TGTGCCAGCAGAGGGGTCCCGGGACAGGGTAGCGAAAACTATGGCTACACCTTC.

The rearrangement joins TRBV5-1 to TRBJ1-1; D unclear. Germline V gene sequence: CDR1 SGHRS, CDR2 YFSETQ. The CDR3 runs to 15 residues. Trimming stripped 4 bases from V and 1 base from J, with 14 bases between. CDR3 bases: TGCGCCAGCAGCCCAGGCCCCACAGAGAACACTGAAGCTTTCTTT. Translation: CASSPGPTENTEAFF.

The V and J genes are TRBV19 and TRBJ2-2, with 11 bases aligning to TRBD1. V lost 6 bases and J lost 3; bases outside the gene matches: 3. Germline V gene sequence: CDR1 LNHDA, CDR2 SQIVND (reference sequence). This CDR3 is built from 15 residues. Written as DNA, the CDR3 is TGTGCCAGTAGAGGGACAGGGGGGGACACCGGGGAGCTGTTTTTT. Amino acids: CASRGTGGDTGELFF.

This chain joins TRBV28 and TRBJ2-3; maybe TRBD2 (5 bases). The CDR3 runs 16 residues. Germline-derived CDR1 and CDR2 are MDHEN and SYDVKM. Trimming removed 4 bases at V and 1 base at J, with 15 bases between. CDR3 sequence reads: CASSSSVGRGTDTQYF. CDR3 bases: TGTGCCAGCAGTTCCAGCGTTGGGAGAGGCACAGATACGCAGTATTTT.

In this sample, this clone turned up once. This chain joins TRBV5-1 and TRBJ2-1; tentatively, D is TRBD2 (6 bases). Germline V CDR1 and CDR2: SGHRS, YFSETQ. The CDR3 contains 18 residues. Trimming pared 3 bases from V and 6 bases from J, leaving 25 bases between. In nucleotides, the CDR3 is TGCGCCAGCAGCTGGGGACTGCCCACATCGCCTTTGGGCAATGAGCAGTTCTTC. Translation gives CASSWGLPTSPLGNEQFF.

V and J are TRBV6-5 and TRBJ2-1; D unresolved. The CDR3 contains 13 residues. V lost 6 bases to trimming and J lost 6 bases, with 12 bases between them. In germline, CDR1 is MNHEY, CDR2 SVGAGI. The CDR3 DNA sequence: TGTGCCAGCAGCGCCCAACTTTCCAATGAGCAGTTCTTC. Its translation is CASSAQLSNEQFF.

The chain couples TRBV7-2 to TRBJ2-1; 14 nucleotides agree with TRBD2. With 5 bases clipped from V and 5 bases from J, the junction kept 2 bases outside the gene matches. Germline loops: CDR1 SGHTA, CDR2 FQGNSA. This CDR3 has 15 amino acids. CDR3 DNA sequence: TGTGCCAGCAGCCGACTAGCGGGAGGGAACAATGAGCAGTTCTTC. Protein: CASSRLAGGNNEQFF.

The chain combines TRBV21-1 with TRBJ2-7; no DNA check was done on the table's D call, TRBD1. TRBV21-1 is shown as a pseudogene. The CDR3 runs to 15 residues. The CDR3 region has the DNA TGTGCCAGCAGCAAAAGGGACAGGGACGGCTACGAGCAGTACTTC. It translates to CASSKRDRDGYEQYF.

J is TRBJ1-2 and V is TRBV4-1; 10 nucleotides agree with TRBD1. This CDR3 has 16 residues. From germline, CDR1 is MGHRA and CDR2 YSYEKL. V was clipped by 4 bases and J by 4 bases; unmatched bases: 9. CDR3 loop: CASSPLGQGFGYGYTF. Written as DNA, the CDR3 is TGCGCCAGCAGCCCGTTGGGACAGGGGTTCGGCTATGGCTACACCTTC.

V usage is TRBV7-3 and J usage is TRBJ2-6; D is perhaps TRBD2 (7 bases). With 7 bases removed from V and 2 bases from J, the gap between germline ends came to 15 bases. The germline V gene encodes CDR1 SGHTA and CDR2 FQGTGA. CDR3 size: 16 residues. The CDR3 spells CASNPTGGAGANVLTF. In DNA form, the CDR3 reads TGTGCCAGCAACCCAACGGGGGGCGCTGGGGCCAACGTCCTGACTTTC. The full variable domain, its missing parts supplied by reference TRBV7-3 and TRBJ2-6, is GAGVSQTPSNKVTEKGKYVELRCDPISGHTALYWYRQSLGQGPEFLIYFQGTGAADDSGLPNDRFFAVRPEGSVSTLKIQRTERGDSAVYLCASNPTGGAGANVLTFGAGSRLTVL.

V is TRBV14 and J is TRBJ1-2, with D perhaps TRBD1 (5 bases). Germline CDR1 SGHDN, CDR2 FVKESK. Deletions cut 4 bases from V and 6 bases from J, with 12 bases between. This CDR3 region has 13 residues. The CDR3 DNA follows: TGTGCCAGCAGCCCGCAGGGAGGAGATGGCTACACCTTC. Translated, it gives CASSPQGGDGYTF.

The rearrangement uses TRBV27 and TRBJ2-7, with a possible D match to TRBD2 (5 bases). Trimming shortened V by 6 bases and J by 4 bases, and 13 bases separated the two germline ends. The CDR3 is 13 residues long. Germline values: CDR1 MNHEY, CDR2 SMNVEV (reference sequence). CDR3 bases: TGTGCCAGCAGCCTCGGGAACCATTACGAGCAGTACTTC. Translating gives CASSLGNHYEQYF.

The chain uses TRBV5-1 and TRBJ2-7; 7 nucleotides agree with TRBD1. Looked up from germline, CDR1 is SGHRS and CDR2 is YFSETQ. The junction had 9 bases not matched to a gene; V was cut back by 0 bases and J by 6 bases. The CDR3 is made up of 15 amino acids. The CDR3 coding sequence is TGCGCCAGCAGCTTGGAGCCTGGGACAGCGGCCGAGCAGTACTTC. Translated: CASSLEPGTAAEQYF.

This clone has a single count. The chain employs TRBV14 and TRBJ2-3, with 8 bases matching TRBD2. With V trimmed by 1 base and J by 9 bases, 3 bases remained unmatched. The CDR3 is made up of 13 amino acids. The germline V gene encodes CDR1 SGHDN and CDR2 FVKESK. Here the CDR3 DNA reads TGTGCCAGCAGCCAAGCGGGGGGGCAGACGCAGTATTTT. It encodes CASSQAGGQTQYF.

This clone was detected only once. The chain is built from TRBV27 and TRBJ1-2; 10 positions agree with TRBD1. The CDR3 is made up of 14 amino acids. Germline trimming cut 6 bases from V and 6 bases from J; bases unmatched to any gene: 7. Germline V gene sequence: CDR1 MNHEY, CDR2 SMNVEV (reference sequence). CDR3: CASRVGTGVHGYTF. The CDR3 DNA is TGTGCCAGCAGGGTAGGGACAGGGGTTCATGGCTACACCTTC.